This T cell receptor beta chain emerged from a study of blood T cell repertoires in COVID-19. The overall study: Sites across the United States, Italy and Spain contributed samples from acute and convalescent COVID-19.

Under the authors' procedure: Cell counts per sample came from amplifying reference gene primers. Clones were read by immunoSEQ multiplex PCR, and TCRdb kept only the in-frame ones, dropping some. V and J calls and clone size follow that table, whereas D and trimming were derived from the DNA. The sample records roughly 410,000 clones, 70% to 90% being singletons. The J segment lost 2 bases and the V segment lost 4 bases, leaving 21 bases of the junction unmatched. This CDR3 spans 20 amino acids. CDR1 and CDR2 from the germline V gene are SGHRS and YFSETQ. The specimen sequenced was peripheral blood. The clonotype comes from a man aged 35 to 55 with acute or convalescent COVID-19. The chain combines TRBV5-1 with TRBJ2-3, with 8 bases identical to TRBD1. CDR3 protein: CASSQQIYTARTGLTDTQYF. The DNA for the CDR3 is TGCGCCAGCAGCCAACAAATCTATACCGCAAGGACAGGGCTCACAGATACGCAGTATTTT.